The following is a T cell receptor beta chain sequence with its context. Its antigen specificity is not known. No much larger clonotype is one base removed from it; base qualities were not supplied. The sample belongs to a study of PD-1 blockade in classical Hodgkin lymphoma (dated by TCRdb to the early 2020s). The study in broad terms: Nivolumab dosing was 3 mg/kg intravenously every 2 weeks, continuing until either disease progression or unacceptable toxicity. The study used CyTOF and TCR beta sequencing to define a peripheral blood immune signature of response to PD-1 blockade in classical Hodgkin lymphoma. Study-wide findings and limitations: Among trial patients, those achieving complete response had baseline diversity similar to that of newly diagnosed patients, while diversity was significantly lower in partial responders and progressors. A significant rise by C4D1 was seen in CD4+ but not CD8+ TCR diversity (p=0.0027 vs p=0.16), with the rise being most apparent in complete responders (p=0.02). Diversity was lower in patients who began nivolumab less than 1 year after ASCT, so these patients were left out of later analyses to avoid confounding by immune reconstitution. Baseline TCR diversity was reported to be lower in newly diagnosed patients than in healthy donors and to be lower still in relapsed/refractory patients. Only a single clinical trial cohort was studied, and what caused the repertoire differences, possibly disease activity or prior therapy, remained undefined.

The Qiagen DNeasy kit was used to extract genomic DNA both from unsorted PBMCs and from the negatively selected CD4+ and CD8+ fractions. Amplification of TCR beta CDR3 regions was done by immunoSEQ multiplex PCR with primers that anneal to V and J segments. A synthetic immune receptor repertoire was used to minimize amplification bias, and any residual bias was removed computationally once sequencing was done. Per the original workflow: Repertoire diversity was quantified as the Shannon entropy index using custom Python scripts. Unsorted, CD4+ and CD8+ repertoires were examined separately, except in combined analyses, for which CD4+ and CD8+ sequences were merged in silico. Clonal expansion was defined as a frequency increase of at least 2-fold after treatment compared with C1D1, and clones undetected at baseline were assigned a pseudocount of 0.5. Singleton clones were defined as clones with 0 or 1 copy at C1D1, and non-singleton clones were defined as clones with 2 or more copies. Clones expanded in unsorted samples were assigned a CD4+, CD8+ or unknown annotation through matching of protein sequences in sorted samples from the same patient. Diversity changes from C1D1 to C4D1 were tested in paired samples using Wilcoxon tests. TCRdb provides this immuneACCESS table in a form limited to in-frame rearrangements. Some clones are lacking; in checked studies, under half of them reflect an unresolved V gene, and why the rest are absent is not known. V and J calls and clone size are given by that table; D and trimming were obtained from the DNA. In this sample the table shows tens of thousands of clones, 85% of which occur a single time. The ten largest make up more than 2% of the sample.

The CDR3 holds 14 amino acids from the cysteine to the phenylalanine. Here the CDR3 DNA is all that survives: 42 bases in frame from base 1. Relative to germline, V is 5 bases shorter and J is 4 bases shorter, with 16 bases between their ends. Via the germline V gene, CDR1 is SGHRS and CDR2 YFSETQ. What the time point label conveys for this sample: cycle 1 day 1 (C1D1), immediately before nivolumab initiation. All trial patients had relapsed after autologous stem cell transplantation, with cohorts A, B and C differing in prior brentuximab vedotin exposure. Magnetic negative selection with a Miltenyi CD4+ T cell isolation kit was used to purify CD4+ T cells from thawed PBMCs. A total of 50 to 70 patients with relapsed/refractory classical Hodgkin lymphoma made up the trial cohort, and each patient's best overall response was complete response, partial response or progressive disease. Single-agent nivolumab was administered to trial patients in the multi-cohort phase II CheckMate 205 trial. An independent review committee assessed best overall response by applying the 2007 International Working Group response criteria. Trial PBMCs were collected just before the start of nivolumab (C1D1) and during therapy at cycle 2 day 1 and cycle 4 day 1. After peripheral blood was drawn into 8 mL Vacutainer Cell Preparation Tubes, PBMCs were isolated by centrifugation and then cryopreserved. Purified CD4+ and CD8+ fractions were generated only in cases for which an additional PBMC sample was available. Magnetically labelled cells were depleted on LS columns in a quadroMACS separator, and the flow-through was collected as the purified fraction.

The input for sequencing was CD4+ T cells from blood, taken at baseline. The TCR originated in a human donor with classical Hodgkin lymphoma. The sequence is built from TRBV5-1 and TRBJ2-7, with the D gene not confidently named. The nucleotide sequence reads TGCGCCAGCAGTTTTAACAGCCGAGAGTACGAGCAGTACTTC. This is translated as CASSFNSREYEQYF.